The present TCR beta chain was sequenced within a study of T cell changes during pregnancy in multiple sclerosis. Clones were read by immunoSEQ multiplex PCR, and TCRdb kept only the in-frame ones, dropping some. The data contain about 75,000 clones, 89% of them singletons. CDR1 is SGHVS and CDR2 is FNYEAQ in the germline V gene. V lost 1 base and J lost 1, with 7 bases in between. The CDR3 has 14 residues. The clonotype was recovered from a female donor in good health, enrolled as a control in a pregnancy study. This specimen consisted of peripheral blood, obtained in the first trimester of pregnancy. The V call is TRBV7-6, the J call TRBJ1-1; D is perhaps TRBD1 (5 bases). The CDR3 nucleotides read TGTGCCAGCAGCTTAGGACAGACGAACACTGAAGCTTTCTTT. Translated: CASSLGQTNTEAFF. Full variable domain (rest looked up from reference TRBV7-6 and TRBJ1-1): GAGVSQSPRYKVTKRGQDVALRCDPISGHVSLYWYRQALGQGPEFLTYFNYEAQQDKSGLPNDRFSAERPEGSISTLTIQRTEQRDSAMYRCASSLGQTNTEAFFGQGTRLTVV.